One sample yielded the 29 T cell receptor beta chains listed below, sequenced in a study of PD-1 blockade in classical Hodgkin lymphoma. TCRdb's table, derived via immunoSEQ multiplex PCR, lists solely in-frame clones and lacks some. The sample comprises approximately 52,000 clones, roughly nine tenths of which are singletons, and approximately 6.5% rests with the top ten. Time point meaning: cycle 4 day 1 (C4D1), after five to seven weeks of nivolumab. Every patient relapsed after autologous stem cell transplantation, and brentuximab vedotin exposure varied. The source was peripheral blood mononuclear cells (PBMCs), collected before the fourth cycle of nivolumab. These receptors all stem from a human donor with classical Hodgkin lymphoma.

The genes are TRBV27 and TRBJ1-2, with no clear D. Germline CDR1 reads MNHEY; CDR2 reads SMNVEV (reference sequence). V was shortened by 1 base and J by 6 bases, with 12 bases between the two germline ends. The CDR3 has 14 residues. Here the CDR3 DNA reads TGTGCCAGCAGTTTATACCCCGGGCGGGATGGCTACACCTTC. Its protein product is CASSLYPGRDGYTF.

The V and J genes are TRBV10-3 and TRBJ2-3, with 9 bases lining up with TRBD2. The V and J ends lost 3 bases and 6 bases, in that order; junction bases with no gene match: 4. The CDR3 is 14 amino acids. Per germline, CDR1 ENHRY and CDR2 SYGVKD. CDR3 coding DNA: TGTGCCATCAGTGACCCGGGACTAGCTGATACGCAGTATTTT. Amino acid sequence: CAISDPGLADTQYF.

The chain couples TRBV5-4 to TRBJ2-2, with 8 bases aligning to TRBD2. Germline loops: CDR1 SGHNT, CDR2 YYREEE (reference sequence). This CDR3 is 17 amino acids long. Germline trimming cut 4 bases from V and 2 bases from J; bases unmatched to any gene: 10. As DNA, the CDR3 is TGTGCCAGCAGCAGACAGAGTAGCGGGATAAACACCGGGGAGCTGTTTTTT. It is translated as CASSRQSSGINTGELFF. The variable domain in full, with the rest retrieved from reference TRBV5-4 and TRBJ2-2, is ETGVTQSPTHLIKTRGQQVTLRCSSQSGHNTVSWYQQALGQGPQFIFQYYREEENGRGNFPPRFSGLQFPNYSSELNVNALELDDSALYLCASSRQSSGINTGELFFGEGSRLTVL.

CDR3 region: CASSVGGGAYNEQFF. The CDR3 DNA reads as TGTGCCAGCAGCGTAGGCGGGGGCGCCTACAATGAGCAGTTCTTC. The J gene is TRBJ2-1, the V gene TRBV9; TRBD2 might be the D (7 bases). Germline V gives CDR1 SGDLS, CDR2 YYNGEE. V was pared by 0 bases and J by 2 bases, with 9 bases between. CDR3 size: 15 residues.

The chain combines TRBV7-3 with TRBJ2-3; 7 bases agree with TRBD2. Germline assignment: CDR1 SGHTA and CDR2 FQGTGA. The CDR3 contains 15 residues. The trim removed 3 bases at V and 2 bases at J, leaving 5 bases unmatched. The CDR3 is CASSLGGAATDTQYF. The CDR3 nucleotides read TGTGCCAGCAGCTTGGGAGGGGCCGCCACAGATACGCAGTATTTT.

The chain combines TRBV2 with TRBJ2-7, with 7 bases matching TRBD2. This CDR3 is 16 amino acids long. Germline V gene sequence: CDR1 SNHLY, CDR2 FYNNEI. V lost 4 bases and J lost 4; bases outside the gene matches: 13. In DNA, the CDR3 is TGTGCCAGCAGTGGGGGGGGTACCCGGCCTGGTTACGAGCAGTACTTC. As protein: CASSGGGTRPGYEQYF.

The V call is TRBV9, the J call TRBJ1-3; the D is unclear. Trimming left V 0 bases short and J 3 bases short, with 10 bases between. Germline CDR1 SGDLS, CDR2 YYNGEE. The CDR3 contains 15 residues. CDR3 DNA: TGTGCCAGCAGCGTAGGACCCCCGGTTGGAAACACCATATATTTT. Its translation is CASSVGPPVGNTIYF.

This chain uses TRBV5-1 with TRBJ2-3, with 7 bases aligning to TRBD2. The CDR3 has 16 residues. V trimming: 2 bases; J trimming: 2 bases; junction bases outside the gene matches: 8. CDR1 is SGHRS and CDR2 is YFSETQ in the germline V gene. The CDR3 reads CASSLTTSLSTDTQYF. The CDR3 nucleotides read TGCGCCAGCAGCTTAACGACTAGCTTGTCCACAGATACGCAGTATTTT. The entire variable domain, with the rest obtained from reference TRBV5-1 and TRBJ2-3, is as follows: KAGVTQTPRYLIKTRGQQVTLSCSPISGHRSVSWYQQTPGQGLQFLFEYFSETQRNKGNFPGRFSGRQFSNSRSEMNVSTLELGDSALYLCASSLTTSLSTDTQYFGPGTRLTVL.

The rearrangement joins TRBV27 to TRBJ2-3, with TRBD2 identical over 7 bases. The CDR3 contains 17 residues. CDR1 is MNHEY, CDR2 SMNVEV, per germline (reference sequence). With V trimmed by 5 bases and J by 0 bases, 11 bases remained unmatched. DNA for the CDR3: TGTGCCAGCAGTCTCGGGGGGACCCCTACTAGCACAGATACGCAGTATTTT. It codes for CASSLGGTPTSTDTQYF.

The CDR3 sequence is CASSQGQGKQYF. The CDR3 DNA sequence: TGTGCCAGCAGCCAAGGACAGGGGAAGCAGTACTTC. The chain uses TRBV6-6 and TRBJ2-7, with 9 bases lining up with TRBD1. The CDR3 is 12 residues long. V lost 6 bases, J lost 8 bases, and 5 bases stayed unmatched. Per the germline V gene, CDR1 is MNHNY and CDR2 is SVGAGI (reference sequence).

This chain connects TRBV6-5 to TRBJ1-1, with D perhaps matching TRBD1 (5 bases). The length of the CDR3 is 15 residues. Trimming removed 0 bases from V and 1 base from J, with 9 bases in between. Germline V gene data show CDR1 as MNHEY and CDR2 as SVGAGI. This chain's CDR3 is CASSYSLGGNTEAFF. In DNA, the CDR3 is TGTGCCAGCAGTTACTCGTTGGGGGGGAACACTGAAGCTTTCTTT.

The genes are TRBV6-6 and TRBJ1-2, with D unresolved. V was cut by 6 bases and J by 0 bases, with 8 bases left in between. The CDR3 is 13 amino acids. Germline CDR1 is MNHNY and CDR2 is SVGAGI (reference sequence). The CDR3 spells CASSVQTNYGYTF. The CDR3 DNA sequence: TGTGCCAGCAGCGTTCAGACTAACTATGGCTACACCTTC.

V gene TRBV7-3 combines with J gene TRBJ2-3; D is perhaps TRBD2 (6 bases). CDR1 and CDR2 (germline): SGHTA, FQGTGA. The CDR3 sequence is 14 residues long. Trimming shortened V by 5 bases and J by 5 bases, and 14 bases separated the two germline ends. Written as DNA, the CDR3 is TGTGCCAGCAGCCCTGACCAAGCGGGAGATACGCAGTATTTT. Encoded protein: CASSPDQAGDTQYF.

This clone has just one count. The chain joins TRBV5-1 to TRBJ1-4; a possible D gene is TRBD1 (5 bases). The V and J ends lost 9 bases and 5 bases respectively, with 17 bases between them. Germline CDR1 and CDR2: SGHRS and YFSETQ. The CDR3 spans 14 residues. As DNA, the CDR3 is TGCGCCATCGGCGCAGGGACGAGAAATGAAAAACTGTTTTTT. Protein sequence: CAIGAGTRNEKLFF.

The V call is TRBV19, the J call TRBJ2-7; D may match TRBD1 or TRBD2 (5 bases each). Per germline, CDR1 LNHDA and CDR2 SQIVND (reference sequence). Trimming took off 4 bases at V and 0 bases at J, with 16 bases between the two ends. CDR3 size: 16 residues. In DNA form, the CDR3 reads TGTGCCAGTAGTACTATGACGGGACGGACCTCCTACGAGCAGTACTTC. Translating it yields CASSTMTGRTSYEQYF.

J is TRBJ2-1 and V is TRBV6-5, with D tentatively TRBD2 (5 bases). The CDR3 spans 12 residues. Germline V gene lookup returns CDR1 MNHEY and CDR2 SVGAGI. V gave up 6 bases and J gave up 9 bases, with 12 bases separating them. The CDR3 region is CASSRQSGEQFF. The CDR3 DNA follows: TGTGCCAGCAGCCGCCAGAGCGGTGAGCAGTTCTTC.

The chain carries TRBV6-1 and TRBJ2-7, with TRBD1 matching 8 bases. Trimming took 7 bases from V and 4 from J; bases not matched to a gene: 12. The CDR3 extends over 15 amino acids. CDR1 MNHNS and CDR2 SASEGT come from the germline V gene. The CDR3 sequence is CASTIRTGWGYEQYF. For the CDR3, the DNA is TGTGCCAGCACCATACGGACAGGGTGGGGGTACGAGCAGTACTTC.

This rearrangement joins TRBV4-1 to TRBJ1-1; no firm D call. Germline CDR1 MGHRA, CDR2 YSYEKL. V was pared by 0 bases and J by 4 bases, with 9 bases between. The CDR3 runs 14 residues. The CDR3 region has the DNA TGCGCCAGCAGCCAAGAGAGAGGTTTCACTGAAGCTTTCTTT. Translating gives CASSQERGFTEAFF.

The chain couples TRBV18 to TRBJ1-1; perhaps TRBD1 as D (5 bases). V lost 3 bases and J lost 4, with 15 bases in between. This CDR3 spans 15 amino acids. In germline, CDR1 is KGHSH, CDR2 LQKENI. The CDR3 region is CASSPSLQGSTEAFF. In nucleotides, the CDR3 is TGTGCCAGCTCACCTTCGCTTCAGGGTAGCACTGAAGCTTTCTTT.

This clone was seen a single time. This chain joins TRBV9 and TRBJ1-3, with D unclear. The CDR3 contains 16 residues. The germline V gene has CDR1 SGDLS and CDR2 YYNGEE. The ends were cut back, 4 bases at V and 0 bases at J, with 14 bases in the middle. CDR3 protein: CASSPLELSSGNTIYF. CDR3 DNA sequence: TGTGCCAGCAGCCCCCTCGAACTGAGCTCTGGAAACACCATATATTTT. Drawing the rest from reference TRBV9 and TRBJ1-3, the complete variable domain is DSGVTQTPKHLITATGQRVTLRCSPRSGDLSVYWYQQSLDQGLQFLIQYYNGEERAKGNILERFSAQQFPDLHSELNLSSLELGDSALYFCASSPLELSSGNTIYFGEGSWLTVV.

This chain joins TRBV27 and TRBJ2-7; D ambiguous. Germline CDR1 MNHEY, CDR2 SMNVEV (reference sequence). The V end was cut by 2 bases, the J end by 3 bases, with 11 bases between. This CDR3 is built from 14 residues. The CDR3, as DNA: TGTGCCAGCAGTTTAGGTCCAGGTAACTACGAGCAGTACTTC. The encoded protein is CASSLGPGNYEQYF.

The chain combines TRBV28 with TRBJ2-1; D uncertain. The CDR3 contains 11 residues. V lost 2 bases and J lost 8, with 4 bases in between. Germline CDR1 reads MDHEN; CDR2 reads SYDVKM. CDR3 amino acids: CASSLVHEQFF. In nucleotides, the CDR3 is TGTGCCAGCAGTTTAGTCCATGAGCAGTTCTTC. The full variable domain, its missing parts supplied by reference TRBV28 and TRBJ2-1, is DVKVTQSSRYLVKRTGEKVFLECVQDMDHENMFWYRQDPGLGLRLIYFSYDVKMKEKGDIPEGYSVSREKKERFSLILESASTNQTSMYLCASSLVHEQFFGPGTRLTVL.

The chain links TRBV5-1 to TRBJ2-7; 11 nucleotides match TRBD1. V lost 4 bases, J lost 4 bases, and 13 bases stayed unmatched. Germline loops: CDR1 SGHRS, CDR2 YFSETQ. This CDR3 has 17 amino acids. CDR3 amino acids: CASSPMDRGRGMYEQYF. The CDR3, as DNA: TGCGCCAGCAGCCCGATGGACAGGGGGCGCGGGATGTACGAGCAGTACTTC.

The CDR3 coding sequence is TGCGCCAGCAGCCAGCTAACTAGCAATCGGTACACCGGGGAGCTGTTTTTT. It encodes CASSQLTSNRYTGELFF. The gene calls are TRBV4-3 and TRBJ2-2; tentatively, D is TRBD2 (6 bases). V lost 3 bases and J 3 bases, leaving 17 bases between the germline ends. Germline V gives CDR1 LGHNA, CDR2 YSLEER. This CDR3 spans 17 amino acids.

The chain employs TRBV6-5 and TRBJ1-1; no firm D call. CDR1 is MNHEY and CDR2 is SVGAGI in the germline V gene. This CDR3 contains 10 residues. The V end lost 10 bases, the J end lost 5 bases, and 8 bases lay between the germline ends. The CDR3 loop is CAIGETEAFF. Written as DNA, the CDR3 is TGTGCCATCGGGGAAACTGAAGCTTTCTTT.

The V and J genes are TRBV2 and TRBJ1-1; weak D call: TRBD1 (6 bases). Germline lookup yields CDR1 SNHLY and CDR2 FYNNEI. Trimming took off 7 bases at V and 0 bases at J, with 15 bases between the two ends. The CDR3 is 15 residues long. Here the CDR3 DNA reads TGTGCCAGCATACTAGACAGGTTTATGAACACTGAAGCTTTCTTT. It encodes CASILDRFMNTEAFF.

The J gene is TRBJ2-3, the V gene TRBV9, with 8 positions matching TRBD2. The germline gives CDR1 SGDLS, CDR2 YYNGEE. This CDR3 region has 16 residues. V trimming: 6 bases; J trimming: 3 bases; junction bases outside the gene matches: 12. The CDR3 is CASTRAAERGTDTQYF. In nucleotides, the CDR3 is TGTGCCAGCACCCGGGCGGCGGAGCGGGGGACAGATACGCAGTATTTT.

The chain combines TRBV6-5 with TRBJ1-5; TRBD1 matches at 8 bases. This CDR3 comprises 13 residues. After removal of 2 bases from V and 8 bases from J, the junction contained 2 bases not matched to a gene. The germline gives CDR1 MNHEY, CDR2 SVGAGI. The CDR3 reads CASSYDRGEPQHF. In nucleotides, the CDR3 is TGTGCCAGCAGTTACGACAGGGGAGAGCCCCAGCATTTT.

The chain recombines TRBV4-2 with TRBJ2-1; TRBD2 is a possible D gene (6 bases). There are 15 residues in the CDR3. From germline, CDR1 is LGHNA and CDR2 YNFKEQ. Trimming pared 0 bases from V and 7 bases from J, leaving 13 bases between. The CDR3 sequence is CASSQDGLARNEQFF. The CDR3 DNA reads TGTGCCAGCAGCCAAGATGGGCTAGCGCGAAATGAGCAGTTCTTC.